Following are 21 T cell receptor beta chains from one sample sequenced in a study of blood T cell repertoires in COVID-19. Data came from immunoSEQ multiplex PCR; TCRdb stores just in-frame clones and leaves some out. Of some 150,000 clones listed, roughly 85% are singletons. Sequenced sample: peripheral blood. These receptors were obtained from a human donor with acute or convalescent COVID-19. The donor label of this sample is uncertain.

This chain links TRBV6-2 or TRBV6-3 with TRBJ2-5; TRBD2 might be the D (5 bases). The V gene lost 4 bases and the J gene lost 2 bases, with 20 bases spanning the gap. From germline, CDR1 is MNHEY and CDR2 SVGEGT. The CDR3 extends over 17 amino acids. The CDR3 DNA is TGTGCCAGCAGTTTATCTTCGGGGTATGGCGGTCAAGAGACCCAGTACTTC. Residues: CASSLSSGYGGQETQYF.

This clone was detected only once. V is TRBV9 and J is TRBJ2-7; 8 positions match TRBD2. CDR1 and CDR2 from the germline V gene are SGDLS and YYNGEE. J lost 3 bases, V lost 4 bases, and 12 bases had no gene match. This CDR3 has 16 residues. The DNA of the CDR3 is TGTGCCAGCAGCATGGACGTCGGGGGGGCAATCTACGAGCAGTACTTC. Protein: CASSMDVGGAIYEQYF.

The chain employs TRBV29-1 and TRBJ1-1; no definite D call. Per germline, CDR1 SQVTM and CDR2 ANQGSEA. Trimming removed 3 bases from V and 2 bases from J, with 10 bases in between. The CDR3 runs 13 residues. The CDR3: CSVDYFPNTEAFF. The CDR3 DNA reads TGCAGCGTTGATTATTTCCCCAACACTGAAGCTTTCTTT. Variable domain in full (rest from reference TRBV29-1 and TRBJ1-1): SAVISQKPSRDICQRGTSLTIQCQVDSQVTMMFWYRQQPGQSLTLIATANQGSEATYESGFVIDKFPISRPNLTFSTLTVSNMSPEDSSIYLCSVDYFPNTEAFFGQGTRLTVV.

This clone came up a few times. The chain links TRBV6-1 to TRBJ2-3; the D gene is possibly TRBD1 (6 bases). This CDR3 comprises 16 residues. Germline CDR1 is MNHNS and CDR2 is SASEGT. V dropped 2 bases and J dropped 0 bases, with 12 bases sitting between them. The CDR3 DNA reads TGTGCCAGCAGTGAAATTAGGGGGTTGAGCACAGATACGCAGTATTTT. Translating gives CASSEIRGLSTDTQYF.

The chain carries TRBV3-1 (or the pseudogene TRBV3-2) and TRBJ1-1; 10 nucleotides line up with TRBD1. This CDR3 has 16 amino acids. V lost 0 bases, J lost 5 bases, and 6 bases stayed unmatched. Germline-derived CDR1 and CDR2 are LGHDT and YNNKEL (reference sequence). Written as DNA, the CDR3 is TGTGCCAGCAGCCAAGAACGACAGGGGGCTAGAACTGAAGCTTTCTTT. It translates to CASSQERQGARTEAFF.

The J gene is TRBJ1-4, the V gene TRBV7-9; 11 nucleotides match TRBD1. The CDR3 contains 16 residues. The germline CDR1 and CDR2 sequences are SEHNR and FQNEAQ (reference sequence). V trimming: 5 bases; J trimming: 6 bases; junction bases outside the gene matches: 8. The CDR3 nucleotides are TGTGCCAGCAGCGCCCGCCGGGGACAGGGGGATGAAAAACTGTTTTTT. It specifies CASSARRGQGDEKLFF. Full variable domain (missing parts from reference TRBV7-9 and TRBJ1-4): DTGVSQNPRHKITKRGQNVTFRCDPISEHNRLYWYRQTLGQGPEFLTYFQNEAQLEKSRLLSDRFSAERPKGSFSTLEIQRTEQGDSAMYLCASSARRGQGDEKLFFGSGTQLSVL.

The V and J genes are TRBV19 and TRBJ1-2, with a tentative D call TRBD1 (5 bases). This CDR3 spans 15 amino acids. CDR1 and CDR2 from the germline V gene are LNHDA and SQIVND (reference sequence). Trimming shortened V by 2 bases and J by 2 bases, and 12 bases separated the two germline ends. The CDR3 bases are TGTGCCAGTAGTATAAATTACGGGGGAAACTATGGCTACACCTTC. Its protein is CASSINYGGNYGYTF.

The chain uses TRBV6-1 and TRBJ1-5; D ambiguous. Germline V gene sequence: CDR1 MNHNS, CDR2 SASEGT. The V and J ends lost 2 bases and 3 bases respectively, with 5 bases between them. This CDR3 has 13 amino acids. Here the CDR3 reads CASSEYNNQPQHF. The CDR3 nucleotides are TGTGCCAGCAGTGAATATAACAATCAGCCCCAGCATTTT.

The chain uses TRBV6-5 and TRBJ2-5; TRBD1 aligns across 9 bases. The CDR3 is made up of 14 amino acids. Trimming cost V 6 bases and J 2 bases; bases outside gene matches: 4. Germline V gene sequence: CDR1 MNHEY, CDR2 SVGAGI. The CDR3 is CASSWDRVQETQYF. In DNA, the CDR3 is TGTGCCAGCAGCTGGGACAGGGTTCAAGAGACCCAGTACTTC.

The chain is built from TRBV3-1 (or the pseudogene TRBV3-2) and TRBJ2-2; the D gene is possibly TRBD1 (5 bases). The germline V gene has CDR1 LGHDT and CDR2 YNNKEL (reference sequence). The CDR3 has 13 amino acids. Trimming stripped 7 bases from V and 3 bases from J, with 9 bases between. CDR3 DNA sequence: TGTGCCAGCAACCCCAGGGACACCGGGGAGCTGTTTTTT. Translation: CASNPRDTGELFF.

The chain is built from TRBV28 and TRBJ1-1; 9 bases align to TRBD1. Unmatched junction bases numbered 6, after V lost 2 bases and J lost 5 bases. The germline CDR1 and CDR2 sequences are MDHEN and SYDVKM. The CDR3 sequence is 15 residues long. The CDR3 protein is CASSLSGQGRTEAFF. For the CDR3, the DNA is TGTGCCAGCAGTTTAAGCGGACAGGGGAGGACTGAAGCTTTCTTT.

The V call is TRBV18, the J call TRBJ1-5, with TRBD1 as a possible D gene (5 bases). Trimming left V 6 bases short and J 1 base short, with 22 bases between. This CDR3 spans 18 amino acids. Germline assignment: CDR1 KGHSH and CDR2 LQKENI. Here the CDR3 reads CASSQTGGGTASNQPQHF. The CDR3 DNA follows: TGTGCCAGCTCTCAAACTGGTGGGGGGACCGCAAGCAATCAGCCCCAGCATTTT.

This chain connects TRBV18 to TRBJ2-7; TRBD2 might be the D (5 bases). Trimming shortened V by 5 bases and J by 3 bases, and 11 bases separated the two germline ends. The CDR3 contains 13 residues. Germline V gives CDR1 KGHSH, CDR2 LQKENI. CDR3 bases: TGTGCCAGCTCATCAGGACGGGACTACGAGCAGTACGTC. Residues: CASSSGRDYEQYV.

The chain couples TRBV7-8 to TRBJ2-6; tentative D call: TRBD1 (6 bases). The V and J ends lost 2 bases and 0 bases respectively, with 11 bases between them. Germline CDR1 SGHVS, CDR2 FQNEAQ. The CDR3 has 17 amino acids. The CDR3 is CASSLWGQSSGANVLTF. The CDR3 DNA follows: TGTGCCAGCAGCTTATGGGGGCAGAGCTCTGGGGCCAACGTCCTGACTTTC.

The chain carries TRBV5-6 and TRBJ2-3; D may be TRBD2 (6 bases). This CDR3 contains 14 residues. Germline assignment: CDR1 SGHDT and CDR2 YYEEEE. Trimming took 3 bases from V and 5 from J, leaving 13 bases between them. The CDR3 bases are TGTGCCAGCAGCTATGACAAGGAGGGAGATACGCAGTATTTT. Translation gives CASSYDKEGDTQYF.

CDR3 in DNA: TGTGCCAGCAGCTTGGGCCCAGGGACCGGGGAGCTGTTTTTT. Translating gives CASSLGPGTGELFF. The chain combines TRBV5-5 with TRBJ2-2; D possibly corresponds to TRBD1 (5 bases). Trimming stripped 0 bases from V and 5 bases from J, with 8 bases between. The CDR3 is 14 amino acids. The V gene's germline CDR1 is SGHKS and CDR2 YYEKEE (reference sequence).

This chain joins TRBV10-3 and TRBJ2-1; 9 positions agree with TRBD1. The germline gives CDR1 ENHRY, CDR2 SYGVKD. The CDR3 extends over 14 amino acids. Unmatched junction bases numbered 1, after V lost 4 bases and J lost 3 bases. The CDR3 DNA follows: TGTGCCATCAGTGGGGGACAGGGCTACAATGAGCAGTTCTTC. Translated: CAISGGQGYNEQFF.

This chain's CDR3 is CASSFTSGINEQFF. In nucleotides, the CDR3 is TGTGCCAGCAGCTTCACTAGCGGCATCAATGAGCAGTTCTTC. The V and J genes are TRBV13 and TRBJ2-1; 8 bases match TRBD2. Trimming removed 3 bases from V and 6 bases from J; junction bases left unmatched: 4. CDR1 PRHDT and CDR2 FYEKMQ come from the germline V gene (reference sequence). This CDR3 region has 14 residues.

V gene TRBV2 combines with J gene TRBJ2-3; TRBD2 is a possible D gene (6 bases). The CDR3 is 16 residues long. Germline V CDR1 and CDR2: SNHLY, FYNNEI. The V and J ends lost 5 bases and 5 bases respectively, with 20 bases between them. For the CDR3, the DNA is TGTGCCAGCAGTCTCGCCGGGACTCAGCAAAGAGATACGCAGTATTTT. It is translated as CASSLAGTQQRDTQYF.

The chain combines TRBV6-2 or TRBV6-3 with TRBJ2-7; D uncertain. The CDR3 loop spans 14 amino acids. CDR1 is MNHEY, CDR2 SVGEGT, per germline. V was trimmed by 0 bases and J by 6 bases, leaving 12 bases between them. The CDR3 bases are TGTGCCAGCAGTTACTCTCCCTCATTACTCGAGCAGTACTTC. The encoded protein is CASSYSPSLLEQYF.

V usage is TRBV28 and J usage is TRBJ1-2, with 7 positions matching TRBD1. Looked up from germline, CDR1 is MDHEN and CDR2 is SYDVKM. The length of the CDR3 is 14 residues. V lost 4 bases and J lost 3; bases outside the gene matches: 5. This CDR3 reads CASSSGQQHYGYTF. DNA of the CDR3: TGTGCCAGCAGTTCGGGACAGCAGCACTATGGCTACACCTTC.